This T cell receptor (beta chain) is from a study of T cell responses to AZD1222 COVID-19 vaccine. Study-level results: As reported, nearly half of all spike-specific TCRs target variant regions that are unmutated. Spike was spanned by vaccine-associated CD4 TCRs, which were dominant at 160-218 and 743-854. Clonal diversity was possibly underestimated, and the donors were mostly white British, with more females.

TCRdb keeps only in-frame clones here, not all; method: immunoSEQ multiplex PCR. The sample contains 90,000 to 150,000 clones, 80% to 90% of which appear only once. About this clone: What it binds is unknown.

This CDR3 is built from 13 residues. Germline V lookup: CDR1 MDHEN, CDR2 SYDVKM. The J segment lost 1 base and the V segment lost 8 bases, leaving 5 bases of the junction unmatched. The receptor comes from an adult who received the AZD1222 COVID-19 vaccine. This chain joins TRBV28 and TRBJ2-7; 7 nucleotides align to TRBD1. This material consisted of peripheral blood, taken 28 days after the second AZD1222 dose. The CDR3 protein is CASDRVGSYEQYF. CDR3 DNA: TGTGCCAGCGACAGGGTCGGGTCCTACGAGCAGTACTTC.